The next 32 T cell receptor beta chains were all read from a single sample in a study of blood T cell repertoires in COVID-19. Profiled with immunoSEQ multiplex PCR; TCRdb holds only in-frame clones, not every one. Of about 190,000 clones detected, nearly 90% appear once; the ten largest clones hold approximately 5.6%. The source material was peripheral blood. These receptors were collected from a woman between 40 and 55 years old who had recovered from COVID-19.

The V call is TRBV2, the J call TRBJ2-7; TRBD2 matches 9 bases. The CDR3 contains 14 residues. The V gene end was trimmed by 7 bases and the J gene end by 0 bases; junction bases not matched to a gene: 4. Per the germline V gene, CDR1 is SNHLY and CDR2 is FYNNEI. CDR3 coding DNA: TGTGCCAGCATCGCGGGAGGGAGCTCCTACGAGCAGTACTTC. Translated: CASIAGGSSYEQYF.

The chain is built from TRBV5-4 and TRBJ2-7; 13 positions match TRBD2. This CDR3 is built from 16 residues. Germline assignment: CDR1 SGHNT and CDR2 YYREEE (reference sequence). V gave up 0 bases and J gave up 4 bases; unmatched junction bases: 4. CDR3 in DNA: TGTGCCAGCAGCTTGGGACTAGCGGGAGGATTATACGAGCAGTACTTC. This gives the protein CASSLGLAGGLYEQYF.

The chain joins TRBV6-5 to TRBJ2-1, with 8 bases lining up with TRBD1. V shed 4 bases, J shed 3 bases, and the junction held 8 bases outside the gene matches. CDR1 MNHEY and CDR2 SVGAGI come from the germline V gene. The length of the CDR3 is 16 residues. CDR3 sequence (DNA): TGTGCCAGCAGTTCTCCGGGACAGGCATACTACAATGAGCAGTTCTTC. Amino acids: CASSSPGQAYYNEQFF.

This rearrangement joins TRBV30 to TRBJ1-4; TRBD1 agrees at 7 bases. This CDR3 has 15 residues. The germline V gene encodes CDR1 GTSNPN and CDR2 SVGIG (reference sequence). The V gene end was trimmed by 0 bases and the J gene end by 8 bases; junction bases not matched to a gene: 9. For the CDR3, the DNA is TGTGCCTGGAGTGTACAACAGCTCAGGGGGGAAAAACTGTTTTTT. Translated: CAWSVQQLRGEKLFF.

V gene TRBV4-2 combines with J gene TRBJ1-4; TRBD1 aligns across 9 bases. CDR3 length equals 14 residues. V was clipped by 3 bases and J by 7 bases; unmatched bases: 3. Germline V gives CDR1 LGHNA, CDR2 YNFKEQ. CDR3 DNA: TGTGCCAGCAGCCAGAGGACAGGGGTTGAAAAACTGTTTTTT. This gives the protein CASSQRTGVEKLFF.

V is TRBV2 and J is TRBJ1-1; TRBD1 aligns across 12 bases. The CDR3 spans 13 residues. The germline V gene encodes CDR1 SNHLY and CDR2 FYNNEI. V dropped 11 bases and J dropped 11; count of bases not matched to a gene: 12. In DNA, the CDR3 is TGTGCCTGCCGGGACAGGGGGCCCAATCTGGCTTTCTTT. Amino acid sequence: CACRDRGPNLAFF.

In DNA form, the CDR3 reads TGCGCCAGCAGCCAAGGGAGCCCCCTATCGGGTGGCTACACCTTC. It codes for CASSQGSPLSGGYTF. V and J are TRBV4-3 and TRBJ1-2; D unresolved. Trimming stripped 1 base from V and 7 bases from J, with 16 bases between. The CDR3 loop spans 15 amino acids. CDR1 and CDR2 from the germline V gene are LGHNA and YSLEER.

The chain has TRBV19 and TRBJ1-6; D gene ambiguous. This CDR3 is built from 12 residues. CDR1 and CDR2 (germline): LNHDA, SQIVND (reference sequence). V was shortened by 5 bases and J by 8 bases, with 7 bases between the two germline ends. The DNA for the CDR3 is TGTGCCAGTAGTTTGTATGATTCACCCCTCCACTTT. This encodes CASSLYDSPLHF.

The chain combines TRBV6-5 with TRBJ2-1, with 10 bases identical to TRBD2. The CDR3 has 15 residues. With 4 bases clipped from V and 6 bases from J, the junction kept 6 bases outside the gene matches. Germline values: CDR1 MNHEY, CDR2 SVGAGI. The DNA for the CDR3 is TGTGCCAGCAGTTCCGGGACTAGCGTAAGCAATGAGCAGTTCTTC. Protein: CASSSGTSVSNEQFF.

CDR3 region: CAWVRAATYNEQFF. DNA of the CDR3: TGTGCCTGGGTGCGTGCGGCCACCTACAATGAGCAGTTCTTC. V is TRBV30 and J is TRBJ2-1, with D uncertain. Trimming left V 5 bases short and J 2 bases short, with 13 bases between. CDR1 GTSNPN and CDR2 SVGIG come from the germline V gene (reference sequence). The CDR3 runs 14 residues.

This chain connects TRBV19 to TRBJ1-1; D gene uncertain. The CDR3 contains 14 residues. The V end lost 3 bases, the J end lost 5 bases, and 13 bases lay between the germline ends. Germline-derived CDR1 and CDR2 are LNHDA and SQIVND (reference sequence). The CDR3 protein is CASSMGGSGTEAFF. The CDR3 DNA reads as TGTGCCAGTAGTATGGGTGGTTCGGGGACTGAAGCTTTCTTT.

The chain has TRBV6-5 and TRBJ2-1, with 8 bases fitting TRBD2. This CDR3 is 13 amino acids long. CDR1 MNHEY and CDR2 SVGAGI come from the germline V gene. Germline trimming cut 5 bases from V and 9 bases from J; bases unmatched to any gene: 6. CDR3 amino acids: CASSPPGGAEQFF. The CDR3 coding sequence is TGTGCCAGCAGTCCCCCCGGGGGGGCTGAGCAGTTCTTC.

The genes are TRBV5-1 and TRBJ2-5, with TRBD2 identical over 9 bases. The V segment lost 2 bases and the J segment 1 base; nucleotides outside the gene matches: 9. The CDR3 has 17 amino acids. Germline assignment: CDR1 SGHRS and CDR2 YFSETQ. The CDR3 loop reads CASSLAGLAGIQETQYF. Written as DNA, the CDR3 is TGCGCCAGCAGCTTAGCTGGGCTAGCGGGAATCCAAGAGACCCAGTACTTC.

V usage is TRBV24-1 and J usage is TRBJ2-2; the D is unclear. Trimming shortened V by 4 bases and J by 8 bases, and 4 bases separated the two germline ends. This CDR3 has 11 residues. Germline V CDR1 and CDR2: KGHDR, SFDVKD. The CDR3 is CATSETGELFF. DNA for the CDR3: TGTGCCACCAGTGAGACTGGGGAGCTGTTTTTT.

The CDR3 bases are TGTGCCAGCAGTCCTTGGGTGGGCGTCGGCACTGAAGCTTTCTTT. This translates into CASSPWVGVGTEAFF. J is TRBJ1-1 and V is TRBV27; no firm D call. Germline CDR1 and CDR2: MNHEY and SMNVEV (reference sequence). This CDR3 is built from 15 residues. V shed 5 bases and J shed 4 bases, with 17 bases lying between them.

The genes are TRBV11-1 and TRBJ2-1; D may be TRBD2 (5 bases). There are 12 residues in the CDR3. V dropped 1 base and J dropped 9 bases, with 7 bases sitting between them. The germline V gene encodes CDR1 SGHAT and CDR2 FQDESV (reference sequence). The CDR3 DNA follows: TGTGCCAGCAGCTTAGTAGAGGGTGAGCAGTTCTTC. Its translation: CASSLVEGEQFF.

The rearrangement joins TRBV2 to TRBJ2-3; 9 nucleotides agree with TRBD2. The CDR3 spans 14 residues. Germline-derived CDR1 and CDR2 are SNHLY and FYNNEI. V shed 7 bases, J shed 3 bases, and the junction held 5 bases outside the gene matches. CDR3 bases: TGTGCCAGCACCTTAGCGGGAGTTACAGATACGCAGTATTTT. As protein: CASTLAGVTDTQYF.

J is TRBJ2-3 and V is TRBV11-3, with 11 positions matching TRBD1. V was pared by 0 bases and J by 2 bases, with 4 bases of the junction left unmatched. In germline, CDR1 is SGHNT, CDR2 YENEEA. The CDR3 is 17 residues long. Here the CDR3 DNA reads TGTGCCAGCAGCTTAGATATCGGACAGGGGGCCACAGATACGCAGTATTTT. Translation gives CASSLDIGQGATDTQYF.

The chain uses TRBV19 and TRBJ1-2; D perhaps matches TRBD1 (6 bases). There are 15 residues in the CDR3. The germline CDR1 and CDR2 sequences are LNHDA and SQIVND (reference sequence). V gave up 2 bases and J gave up 8 bases, with 18 bases separating them. The CDR3 sequence is CASSISVAGVGGYTF. CDR3 nucleotides: TGTGCCAGTAGTATATCCGTGGCAGGGGTCGGCGGCTACACCTTC.

The gene calls are TRBV3-1 (or the pseudogene TRBV3-2) and TRBJ2-2; TRBD1 aligns across 8 bases. Germline V lookup: CDR1 LGHDT, CDR2 YNNKEL (reference sequence). The CDR3 spans 15 residues. V lost 7 bases to trimming and J lost 2 bases; unmatched junction nucleotides: 6. The CDR3 here is CASTGQGSNTGELFF. CDR3 bases: TGTGCCAGCACTGGACAGGGATCCAACACCGGGGAGCTGTTTTTT.

This clone was observed many times. This chain links TRBV19 with TRBJ1-1, with D hard to call. The CDR3 runs 14 residues. Trimming removed 4 bases at V and 0 bases at J, with 9 bases between. Germline V gene data show CDR1 as LNHDA and CDR2 as SQIVND (reference sequence). CDR3 sequence reads: CASSTLNLNTEAFF. The CDR3 nucleotides are TGTGCCAGTAGTACCCTAAATTTGAACACTGAAGCTTTCTTT.

This sequence joins TRBV18 and TRBJ2-1, with TRBD1 matching 7 bases. Germline CDR1 KGHSH, CDR2 LQKENI. CDR3 length: 16 amino acids. Trimming cost V 2 bases and J 4 bases; bases outside gene matches: 8. The CDR3 nucleotides are TGTGCCAGCTCACCAGAAGTAGGGGGCTATTACAATGAGCAGTTCTTC. The encoded protein is CASSPEVGGYYNEQFF.

The chain recombines TRBV28 with TRBJ2-1; 14 bases are shared with TRBD2. This CDR3 spans 18 amino acids. Germline assignment: CDR1 MDHEN and CDR2 SYDVKM. Unmatched junction bases numbered 9, after V lost 7 bases and J lost 1 base. CDR3 amino acids: CASIPTSGRAGSYNEQFF. The CDR3 bases are TGTGCCAGCATTCCGACTAGCGGGAGGGCCGGGTCCTACAATGAGCAGTTCTTC.

This clone showed up just a few times. The rearrangement joins TRBV5-1 to TRBJ2-2, with 9 bases matching TRBD2. The germline gives CDR1 SGHRS, CDR2 YFSETQ. V lost 0 bases, J lost 1 base, and 7 bases stayed unmatched. The CDR3 is 18 amino acids. The CDR3 loop reads CASSLEFSGSQNTGELFF. CDR3 DNA sequence: TGCGCCAGCAGCTTGGAGTTTAGCGGGAGTCAGAACACCGGGGAGCTGTTTTTT.

The J gene is TRBJ1-1, the V gene TRBV2; a possible D gene is TRBD1 (5 bases). V was shortened by 1 base and J by 2 bases, with 8 bases between the two germline ends. Germline lookup yields CDR1 SNHLY and CDR2 FYNNEI. CDR3 size: 14 residues. CDR3 coding DNA: TGTGCCAGCAGTGAAGGACAGACTAACACTGAAGCTTTCTTT. Translated, it gives CASSEGQTNTEAFF.

The CDR3 nucleotides read TGTGCCAGCACGGGACTAGCGGACACCGGGGAGCTGTTTTTT. This sequence encodes CASTGLADTGELFF. The chain joins TRBV6-1 to TRBJ2-2; 11 bases fit TRBD2. The junction had 1 base not matched to a gene; V was cut back by 7 bases and J by 3 bases. Germline CDR1 and CDR2: MNHNS and SASEGT. The CDR3 spans 14 residues.

This chain uses TRBV28 with TRBJ1-6; D unclear. The CDR3 loop spans 13 amino acids. Trimming pared 5 bases from V and 10 bases from J, leaving 12 bases between. From germline, CDR1 is MDHEN and CDR2 SYDVKM. CDR3 in DNA: TGTGCCAGCAGTCCGGATCCGGGGTCACCCCTCCACTTT. Its translation is CASSPDPGSPLHF.

The J gene is TRBJ1-1, the V gene TRBV12-3 or TRBV12-4; D uncertain. This CDR3 region has 12 residues. V was shortened by 5 bases and J by 0 bases, with 4 bases between the two germline ends. The CDR3 coding sequence is TGTGCCAGCAGTGACTTGAACACTGAAGCTTTCTTT. Translated: CASSDLNTEAFF.

As to this clone: The junction shows a germline mismatch at one end, possibly a read error. This chain joins TRBV28 and TRBJ1-4; no firm D call. This CDR3 region has 13 residues. The germline gives CDR1 MDHEN, CDR2 SYDVKM. CDR3 region: CASSLAEYGPSAF. In DNA, the CDR3 is TGTGCCAGCAGTTTAGCTGAGTACGGCCCTAGTGCTTTT.

The chain is built from TRBV5-1 and TRBJ2-7; tentatively, D is TRBD2 (6 bases). From germline, CDR1 is SGHRS and CDR2 YFSETQ. Between the trimmed V and J ends, which lost 2 bases and 1 base, there was a span of 13 bases. This CDR3 has 15 amino acids. CDR3 sequence (DNA): TGCGCCAGCAGCTTCCTACCGACTAGGTCCTACGAGCAGTACTTC. Amino acid sequence: CASSFLPTRSYEQYF.

This clone was found once. The chain uses TRBV19 and TRBJ1-5, with 9 bases fitting TRBD1. Trimming at V came to 0 bases and at J to 9 bases, leaving 6 bases not matched to a gene. This CDR3 is built from 15 residues. Germline lookup yields CDR1 LNHDA and CDR2 SQIVND (reference sequence). The CDR3 region has the DNA TGTGCCAGTAGTATAGAGGGACAGGGCCTCTGGCCCCAGCATTTT. Protein sequence: CASSIEGQGLWPQHF. The whole variable domain, filled in from reference TRBV19 and TRBJ1-5, reads DGGITQSPKYLFRKEGQNVTLSCEQNLNHDAMYWYRQDPGQGLRLIYYSQIVNDFQKGDIAEGYSVSREKKESFPLTVTSAQKNPTAFYLCASSIEGQGLWPQHFGDGTRLSIL.

The rearrangement links TRBV5-6 to TRBJ1-1; a possible D gene is TRBD1 (5 bases). The germline gives CDR1 SGHDT, CDR2 YYEEEE. CDR3 length equals 18 residues. The germline V and J ends were trimmed by 1 base and 3 bases, with 22 bases remaining between them. The CDR3 loop is CASSLYQKAGRGYTEAFF. CDR3 nucleotide sequence: TGTGCCAGCAGCTTGTACCAGAAAGCGGGACGCGGGTACACTGAAGCTTTCTTT.